This TCR beta chain was identified in a study of graft-versus-host responses after intestinal transplantation. The overall study: Each patient got anti-thymocyte globulin induction, then tacrolimus and steroids for about 3 years. Study outcomes and limitations: There were GvH clones found in recipient marrow, and some of them appeared first in ileum or blood. Where graft-donor T cell macrochimerism was present, patients had high graft-versus-host to host-versus-graft clonal ratios in allografts. GvH clone levels peaked in circulation, and this peak was associated with early post-transplant HvG declines.

To release intraepithelial and lamina propria lymphocytes, the graft tissue was processed. CDR1 is MGHRA and CDR2 is YSYEKL in the germline V gene. Trimming removed 3 bases from V and 1 base from J, with 9 bases in between. This CDR3 is built from 14 residues. TCRdb's copy holds only in-frame clones and misses some; the assay was immunoSEQ multiplex PCR. The table shows about 16,000 clones, with 83% occurring only once. With regard to this clone: What it binds is not known.

V usage is TRBV4-1 and J usage is TRBJ1-1; D is ambiguous. The source was ileum tissue, collected just under 600 days after intestinal transplantation. The origin of this receptor is a human patient who received an intestinal transplant, so some T cells may come from the graft donor. CDR3 in DNA: TGCGCCAGCAGCCAGAACTGGGGGAACACTGAAGCTTTCTTT. It codes for CASSQNWGNTEAFF.